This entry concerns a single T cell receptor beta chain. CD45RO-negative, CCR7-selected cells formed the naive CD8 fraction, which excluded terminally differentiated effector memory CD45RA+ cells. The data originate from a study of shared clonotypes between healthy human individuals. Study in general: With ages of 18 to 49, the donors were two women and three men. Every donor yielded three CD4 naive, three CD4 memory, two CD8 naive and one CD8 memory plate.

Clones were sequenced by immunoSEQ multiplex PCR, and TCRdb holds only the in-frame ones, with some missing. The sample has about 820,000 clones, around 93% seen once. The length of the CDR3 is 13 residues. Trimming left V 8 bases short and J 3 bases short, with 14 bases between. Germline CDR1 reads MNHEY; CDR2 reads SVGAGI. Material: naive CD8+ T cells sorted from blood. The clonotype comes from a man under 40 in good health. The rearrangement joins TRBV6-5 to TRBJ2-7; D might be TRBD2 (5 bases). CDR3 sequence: CASGRIGSYEQYF. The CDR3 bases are TGTGCCAGCGGCCGCATTGGGAGCTACGAGCAGTACTTC.